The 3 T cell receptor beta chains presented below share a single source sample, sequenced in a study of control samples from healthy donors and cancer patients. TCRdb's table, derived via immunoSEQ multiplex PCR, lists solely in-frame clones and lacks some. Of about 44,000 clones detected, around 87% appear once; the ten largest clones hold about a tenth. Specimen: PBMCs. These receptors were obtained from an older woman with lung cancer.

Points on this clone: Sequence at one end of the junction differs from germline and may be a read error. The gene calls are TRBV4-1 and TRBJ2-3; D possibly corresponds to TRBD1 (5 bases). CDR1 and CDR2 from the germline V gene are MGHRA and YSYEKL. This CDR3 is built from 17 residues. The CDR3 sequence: CASSQDWGRVAHRYAVF. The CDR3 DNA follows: TGCGCCAGCAGCCAAGATTGGGGCAGGGTGGCGCACAGATACGCAGTATTT.

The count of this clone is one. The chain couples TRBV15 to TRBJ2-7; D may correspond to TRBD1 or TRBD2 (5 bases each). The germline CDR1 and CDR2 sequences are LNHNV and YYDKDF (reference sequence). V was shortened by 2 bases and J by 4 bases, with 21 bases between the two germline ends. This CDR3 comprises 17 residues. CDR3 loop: CATSRPNTGTSLYEQYF. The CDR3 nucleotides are TGTGCCACCAGCAGACCAAACACCGGGACCTCATTATACGAGCAGTACTTC.

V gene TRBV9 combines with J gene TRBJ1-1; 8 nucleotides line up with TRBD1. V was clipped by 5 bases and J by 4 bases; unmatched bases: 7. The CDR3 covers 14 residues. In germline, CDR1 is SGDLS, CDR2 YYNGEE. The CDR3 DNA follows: TGTGCCAGCAGGGGAGGACAGGGAGGCACTGAAGCTTTCTTT. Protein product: CASRGGQGGTEAFF.